This T cell receptor (beta chain) was obtained from a study of radiotherapy plus CTLA-4 blockade in lung cancer. Using immunoSEQ multiplex PCR, the repertoire was profiled, and TCRdb retains in-frame clones only, with some absent. Counted here are about 98,000 clones, around 86% occurring once; the ten biggest clones make up roughly 3.5%. V was pared by 4 bases and J by 0 bases, with 9 bases between. Germline CDR1 is SGHRS and CDR2 is YFSETQ. The CDR3 runs to 14 residues. Lung cancer patients with chemo-refractory metastatic non-small-cell disease were given focal radiation plus CTLA-4 blockade with ipilimumab. Note on this clone: Its antigen is unidentified.

Study-wide points: Early blood T cell clone dynamics, with interferon-beta, were reported to best predict response. Blood TCR clones of tumor origin expanded after radiotherapy plus ipilimumab.

The sequence was collected from a human donor with non-small cell lung cancer who had a partial response to radiotherapy plus ipilimumab. The sample was peripheral blood, taken from a patient treated with radiotherapy plus ipilimumab. The chain has TRBV5-1 and TRBJ2-3, with unresolved D. The CDR3: CASSATASTDTQYF. The CDR3 DNA is TGCGCCAGCAGCGCGACTGCTAGCACAGATACGCAGTATTTT.